Listed below are T cell receptor beta chains from one sample, sequenced in a study of blood T cell repertoires in COVID-19. This table comes from immunoSEQ multiplex PCR, and its TCRdb copy is limited to in-frame clones, with some not included. The table includes 250,000 to 350,000 clones, around 87% detected once. The sequenced sample consisted of peripheral blood. The source of these receptors is a woman aged 45-65 years who had recovered from COVID-19. CDR3s include the opening cysteine and the closing phenylalanine or tryptophan.

J gene,V gene,CDR3 protein
TRBJ1-2,TRBV19,CASSMTTREGYTF
TRBJ2-2,TRBV5-1,CASSPGQGILTGELFF
TRBJ2-7,TRBV28,CASSLEQGPEQYF
TRBJ2-2,TRBV5-1,CASSQMTGSSNTGELFF
TRBJ2-5,TRBV27,CASSGQGLIEETQYF
TRBJ2-7,TRBV2,CASSEAGGPYEQYF
TRBJ1-2,TRBV7-2,CASSRRDRGYGYTF
TRBJ1-1,TRBV29-1,CSGQSLNTEAFF
TRBJ2-2,TRBV5-1,CASSIKRLAGNTNTGELFF
TRBJ2-7,TRBV28,CASSLAGGTGEQYF
TRBJ2-7,TRBV11-2,CASSSDRRDVREQYF
TRBJ1-2,TRBV6-1,CASSEYRKGLGDGYTF
TRBJ1-3,TRBV18,CASSGTGVGNTIYF
TRBJ1-5,TRBV7-2,CASSLSRGSGQPQHF
TRBJ1-4,TRBV7-8,CASSQSRGGEKLFF
TRBJ1-1,TRBV20-1,CSASLQEGTEAFF
TRBJ1-5,TRBV6-6,CASKNRVIQPQHF